A selection of T cell receptor beta chains follows, all from one sample in a study of cytotoxic CD8 clonotypes in ibrutinib-treated CLL. The method was immunoSEQ multiplex PCR; TCRdb's version includes in-frame clones alone and lacks a portion of them. The sample includes around 300,000 clones, 70% to 80% of them seen just once. Sequenced here: PBMCs, sampled before ibrutinib treatment. The source of these receptors is a human donor with chronic lymphocytic leukemia. Both conserved end residues are part of each CDR3. The D gene is left open where the match is weak. Size values are once, few and many counts, or a class for expanded clones, and some rows have none.

DNA | CDR3 | D | size | J | V
TGCAGCGTGGGAGACAGGGCGAACACCGGGGAGCTGTTTTTT | CSVGDRANTGELFF | TRBD1 | - | TRBJ2-2 | TRBV29-1
TGTGCCAGCAGCGTAACTCACCTAAGCTATGGCTACACCTTC | CASSVTHLSYGYTF | - | - | TRBJ1-2 | TRBV9
TGTGCCAGCAGCATGGATCGTGAGACCCAGTACTTC | CASSMDRETQYF | - | - | TRBJ2-5 | TRBV2
TGTGCCAGCAGTCCTAGCGGGAGTGGCCCCGGGCAGTACTTC | CASSPSGSGPGQYF | TRBD2 | - | TRBJ2-7 | TRBV6-5
TGCGCCAGCAGCTTGGAATCCGGGGGGCCAGACGAGCAGTACTTC | CASSLESGGPDEQYF | - | - | TRBJ2-7 | TRBV5-1
TGTGCCAGCAGCTGGGACCGGGATGGCTACACCTTC | CASSWDRDGYTF | - | few | TRBJ1-2 | TRBV7-9
TGTGCCAGCAGCGTAGCAGGGGGCGTTGAAAAACTGTTTTTT | CASSVAGGVEKLFF | TRBD1 | few | TRBJ1-4 | TRBV9
TGTGCCTGGAGTAGCTTTGGGACTAGCGAAGCAGATACGCAGTATTTT | CAWSSFGTSEADTQYF | TRBD2 | - | TRBJ2-3 | TRBV30
TGTGCCATCAGTGAGTCAGGACCCAAGAGGGGCTACGAGCAGTACTTC | CAISESGPKRGYEQYF | - | - | TRBJ2-7 | TRBV10-3
TGTGCCAGCTCACCACCAGGGATCGCGGGGGGGAACACTGAAGCTTTCTTT | CASSPPGIAGGNTEAFF | - | - | TRBJ1-1 | TRBV18
TGCGCCAGCAGCCAAGGGACTAGCGTTTCCTACGAGCAGTACTTC | CASSQGTSVSYEQYF | TRBD2 | - | TRBJ2-7 | TRBV4-3
TGCGCCAGCAGCTCGACAGGGAATGGCTACACCTTC | CASSSTGNGYTF | TRBD1 | - | TRBJ1-2 | TRBV5-1
TGCAGCGTACTGGGTGGCAATCGGGAGACCCAGTACTTC | CSVLGGNRETQYF | - | - | TRBJ2-5 | TRBV29-1
TGTGCCAGCAGTTTCTTAGCGGGAGTAGAAGATACGCAGTATTTT | CASSFLAGVEDTQYF | TRBD2 | once | TRBJ2-3 | TRBV27
TGTGCCAGCAGCTGGGGGACAGGGCGATCCTACGAGCAGTACTTC | CASSWGTGRSYEQYF | TRBD1 | once | TRBJ2-7 | TRBV7-6
TGTGCCAGCAGTTTATTGGCTGGGAAGGATGGCTACACCTTC | CASSLLAGKDGYTF | - | - | TRBJ1-2 | TRBV28